The rows below give T cell receptor beta chains drawn from one sample of a study of cytomegalovirus exposure and HLA in healthy donors. Sequencing used immunoSEQ multiplex PCR; TCRdb keeps in-frame clones, though not all of them. This table has roughly 150,000 clones, approximately 71% appearing once. The sample taken for sequencing was PBMCs. The origin of the receptors is a young man in good health and CMV-seropositive. The CDR3 runs from the conserved cysteine through the conserved F or W. Each record gives: V gene, D gene, J gene, clone size, CDR3 DNA, CDR3 protein. D genes are given only for firm matches. Rows give clone size only sometimes, using once, few, many, or a class for an expanded clone.

TRBV5-1	TRBD1	TRBJ2-7	few	TGCGCCAGCAGACACGGACAGGTATTCTACGAGCAGTACTTC	CASRHGQVFYEQYF
TRBV30	NA	TRBJ1-2	NA	TGTGCCTGGAGTGTGGGGAAATGGGGCTATGGAGGCTACACCTTC	CAWSVGKWGYGGYTF
TRBV5-1	TRBD2	TRBJ2-3	few	TGCGCCAGCGCGGCGCACGGGACTACTTACACAGATACGCAGTATTTT	CASAAHGTTYTDTQYF
TRBV19	NA	TRBJ1-1	few	TGTGCCAGTATATCCCAAGAGCAGGGCCTGAACACTGAAGCTTTCTTT	CASISQEQGLNTEAFF
TRBV19	TRBD2	TRBJ2-1	NA	TGTGCCAGTAGTTGGGGACTAGCGGGAAGCGTTTATGAGCAGTTCTTC	CASSWGLAGSVYEQFF
TRBV9	NA	TRBJ2-3	NA	TGTGCCAGCAGCGTAGTCCCCCAGGGGCCAGATACGCAGTATTTT	CASSVVPQGPDTQYF
TRBV27	NA	TRBJ2-3	NA	TGTGCCAGCAGTTTAGGAGCGCCTAGCACAGATACGCAGTATTTT	CASSLGAPSTDTQYF
TRBV11-3	TRBD1	TRBJ2-1	NA	TGTGCCAGCAGCCCTGGACAGGGCCAAACTACCTACAATGAGCAGTTCTTC	CASSPGQGQTTYNEQFF
TRBV4-2	NA	TRBJ2-7	few	TGTGCCAGCAGCCAAGGGCCGGGAGTGGACTACGAGCAGTACTTC	CASSQGPGVDYEQYF
TRBV10-1	TRBD2	TRBJ2-7	NA	TGCGCCAGCAGTGATCTAGCGGGTTCCTCCTACGAGCAGTACTTC	CASSDLAGSSYEQYF
TRBV18	NA	TRBJ1-1	NA	TGTGCCAGCTCACAATCGGACACTGAAGCTTTCTTT	CASSQSDTEAFF
TRBV6-6	TRBD1	TRBJ2-7	few	TGTGCCAGCAGTTACTTAGGGACAGGTGCCTACGAGCAGTACTTC	CASSYLGTGAYEQYF
TRBV6-5	NA	TRBJ1-2	NA	TGTGCCAGCAGAGAGGGCTATGGCTACACCTTC	CASREGYGYTF
TRBV7-9	NA	TRBJ1-2	NA	TGTGCCAGCAGCTTATTTTCCCAAATAGCTAACTATGGCTACACCTTC	CASSLFSQIANYGYTF
TRBV7-3	TRBD2	TRBJ2-1	NA	TGTGCCAGCAGCTTAGTTAGCGGGATCTGGTATGAGCAGTTCTTC	CASSLVSGIWYEQFF
TRBV7-9	TRBD2	TRBJ2-1	NA	TGTGCCAGCAGCCCCCCCCTGAGGGCGGGAGGTAACAATGAGCAGTTCTTC	CASSPPLRAGGNNEQFF
TRBV10-1	NA	TRBJ2-7	NA	TGCGCCAGCAGCGGGAGTGTTCGGGCCTACGAGCAGTACTTC	CASSGSVRAYEQYF
TRBV5-6	TRBD1	TRBJ2-5	few	TGTGCCAGCAGCTGGGAGGACAGGGAAGAGACCCAGTACTTC	CASSWEDREETQYF
TRBV5-6	TRBD2	TRBJ2-7	NA	TGTGCCAGCAGCTTGGTGGCTAGCGGGAACCGCCGGAGGGAGCAGTACTTC	CASSLVASGNRRREQYF
TRBV30	NA	TRBJ2-7	NA	TGTGCCTCCGCAACTTTCTACGAGCAGTACTTC	CASATFYEQYF
TRBV18	TRBD1	TRBJ2-7	few	TGTGCCAGCTCACCACCGGGACAGGGATCCCACGAGCAGTACTTC	CASSPPGQGSHEQYF
TRBV10-1	TRBD1	TRBJ2-7	NA	TGCGCCAGCAGTGAGTCCCCGGGACAGGGATTCTACGAGCAGTACTTC	CASSESPGQGFYEQYF
TRBV7-9	NA	TRBJ1-4	NA	TGTGCCAGCAGCAATAGGGGGGGAGCTAATGAAAAACTGTTTTTT	CASSNRGGANEKLFF
TRBV5-1	NA	TRBJ1-1	NA	TGCGCCAGCAGCCCGCCGGGAGGCCCCCCGAACACTGAAGCTTTCTTT	CASSPPGGPPNTEAFF
TRBV5-8	TRBD2	TRBJ2-7	NA	TGTGCCAGCAGCTTGGGGGCTAGCGGATTCTACGAGCAGTACTTC	CASSLGASGFYEQYF
TRBV5-5	TRBD2	TRBJ2-5	NA	TGTGCCAGCAGCCCGGCGATTTCGGGGGGACAAGAGACCCAGTACTTC	CASSPAISGGQETQYF
TRBV5-4	NA	TRBJ1-1	NA	TGTGCCAGCAGCCAAGTTCAGGAATGGAACACTGAAGCTTTCTTT	CASSQVQEWNTEAFF
TRBV6-5	TRBD1	TRBJ1-2	few	TGTGCCAGCACCGACCGCTTACAGGGGCTCAACGTCTACACCTTC	CASTDRLQGLNVYTF
TRBV5-6	TRBD1	TRBJ1-2	NA	TGTGCCAGCAGCAAGGGACAGGGGGCAGATGGCTACACCTTC	CASSKGQGADGYTF
TRBV6-5	TRBD1	TRBJ1-1	once	TGTGCCAGCAGTTACTCAGGGGACAGGGCTTTCTTT	CASSYSGDRAFF
TRBV27	TRBD2	TRBJ2-7	NA	TGTGCCAGCAGTGGACTAGCGTCCGAGCAGTACTTC	CASSGLASEQYF
TRBV27	NA	TRBJ1-5	few	TGTGCCACGGGCAGGGGCAATCAGCCCCAGCATTTT	CATGRGNQPQHF
TRBV19	TRBD2	TRBJ2-3	NA	TGTGCCAGTAGTATTGGACTAGGGTTAACAGATACGCAGTATTTT	CASSIGLGLTDTQYF
TRBV16	TRBD1	TRBJ1-5	NA	TGTGCCAGCAGCCAGTTACAGGGGGCGGATAGCAATCAGCCCCAGCATTTT	CASSQLQGADSNQPQHF
TRBV9	NA	TRBJ2-3	NA	TGTGCCAGCAGCGTAGGTGGGAGCGGAACAGATACGCAGTATTTT	CASSVGGSGTDTQYF
TRBV2	NA	TRBJ1-5	NA	TGTGCCAGCAGTGAAGCGCAGGGGAGGGGCAATCAGCCCCAGCATTTT	CASSEAQGRGNQPQHF
TRBV5-6	NA	TRBJ1-1	NA	TGTGCCAGCAGCTTACCGGGATCCCACACTGAAGCTTTCTTT	CASSLPGSHTEAFF
TRBV6-5	NA	TRBJ2-7	few	TGTGCCAGCAGTTACTCTTCCAGGGTCGTGTACGAGCAGTACTTC	CASSYSSRVVYEQYF
TRBV4-2	NA	TRBJ2-7	NA	TGTGCCAGCAGCCAAGATTTGAGCGGGTACGAGCAGTACTTC	CASSQDLSGYEQYF
TRBV5-1	NA	TRBJ2-7	few	TGCGCCAGCAGCTCACCAGGTACAGGGATCCCGAGCTCCTACGAGCAGTACTTC	CASSSPGTGIPSSYEQYF